This entry describes one T cell receptor beta chain. One junction end does not reproduce the germline sequence, and a read error may be involved. The sample is drawn from a study of tumor-infiltrating lymphocytes in primary liver carcinoma. It was from 20-30 mg of unsorted bulk tissue that RNA and DNA were co-extracted. The CDR3 spans 14 residues. CDR1 is KGHDR and CDR2 is SFDVKD in the germline V gene. From around 500 ng of total RNA, TCR beta-specific cDNA was reverse-transcribed using a constant-region primer. A slightly modified ARM-PCR protocol with three nested multiplex PCR rounds produced these TCR beta libraries. Use of TRBV1-TRBV30 forward primers with a C-beta reverse primer characterized the first two PCR rounds, which lasted about 11 cycles each. Using its own MiXCR run on the multiplex PCR reads, TCRdb lists one record per CDR3 protein. The sample has under 150,000 distinct CDR3 sequences; around 70% are singletons.

The clonotype was recovered from a woman aged 55-69 years with primary liver carcinoma and hepatitis B virus infection. Sample: tumor-adjacent normal liver tissue. This chain joins TRBV24-1 and TRBJ2-5; possibly TRBD1 for D (6 bases). This chain's CDR3 is CATCDLYHRESQYF. The CDR3 DNA is TGTGCCACCTGTGATTTATACCACAGGGAGAGCCAGTACTTC.